Listed here are 5 T cell receptor beta chains from one sample, sequenced in a study of a mutant IDH1 vaccine in newly diagnosed glioma. Time point in this sample: baseline, week 1 (first vaccination visit). Specified treatment: pre-vaccination baseline after standard-of-care therapy. Method: immunoSEQ multiplex PCR; TCRdb's copy keeps in-frame clones and lacks some. In the table there are more than 50,000 clones, around 86% of which are singletons. The input for sequencing was PBMCs, taken from a glioma patient treated with radiotherapy, temozolomide or both. These receptors all stem from a man aged 25-45 years with glioma.

In DNA, the CDR3 is TGTGCCAGCACCCGAGAGGGCCGCACAGATACGCAGTATTTT. Amino acid sequence: CASTREGRTDTQYF. The chain has TRBV5-5 and TRBJ2-3; the D gene is possibly TRBD2 (5 bases). The V end lost 6 bases, the J end lost 1 base, and 12 bases lay between the germline ends. CDR3 length: 14 amino acids. Germline V gene data show CDR1 as SGHKS and CDR2 as YYEKEE (reference sequence).

This rearrangement joins TRBV7-9 to TRBJ1-6; D ambiguous. Germline V lookup: CDR1 SEHNR, CDR2 FQNEAQ (reference sequence). The CDR3 covers 15 residues. V lost 1 base and J lost 7, with 11 bases in between. The CDR3 DNA reads TGTGCCAGCAGCTTAGATGGGAGTCTAAATTCACCCCTCCACTTT. Translating gives CASSLDGSLNSPLHF.

This clone was detected only a few times. The gene calls are TRBV5-5 and TRBJ2-1; TRBD2 matches at 8 bases. V trimming: 2 bases; J trimming: 7 bases; junction bases outside the gene matches: 5. This CDR3 is 14 amino acids long. In germline, CDR1 is SGHKS, CDR2 YYEKEE (reference sequence). CDR3 sequence (DNA): TGTGCCAGCAGCTTTTACAGCGGGGGAAATGAGCAGTTCTTC. Translating gives CASSFYSGGNEQFF. Together with reference TRBV5-5 and TRBJ2-1, the CDR3 gives the full variable domain: DAGVTQSPTHLIKTRGQQVTLRCSPISGHKSVSWYQQVLGQGPQFIFQYYEKEERGRGNFPDRFSARQFPNYSSELNVNALLLGDSALYLCASSFYSGGNEQFFGPGTRLTVL.

The V gene is TRBV14, the J gene TRBJ2-5; D is ambiguous. The length of the CDR3 is 15 residues. CDR1 is SGHDN, CDR2 FVKESK, per germline. V lost 0 bases and J lost 7, with 15 bases in between. CDR3 coding DNA: TGTGCCAGCAGCCAAGATACGGCCGCGTTGTGGACCCAGTACTTC. Encoded protein: CASSQDTAALWTQYF. Full variable domain (missing parts from reference TRBV14 and TRBJ2-5): EAGVTQFPSHSVIEKGQTVTLRCDPISGHDNLYWYRRVMGKEIKFLLHFVKESKQDESGMPNNRFLAERTGGTYSTLKVQPAELEDSGVYFCASSQDTAALWTQYFGPGTRLLVL.

The table lists this clone with a count of one. J is TRBJ1-2 and V is TRBV6-6; D perhaps matches TRBD1 (5 bases). CDR1 is MNHNY, CDR2 SVGAGI, per germline (reference sequence). Trimming took off 5 bases at V and 3 bases at J, with 16 bases between the two ends. This CDR3 comprises 15 residues. CDR3 nucleotide sequence: TGTGCCAGCAGTCCCTCACACGGGGCGTACTATGGCTACACCTTC. As protein: CASSPSHGAYYGYTF.